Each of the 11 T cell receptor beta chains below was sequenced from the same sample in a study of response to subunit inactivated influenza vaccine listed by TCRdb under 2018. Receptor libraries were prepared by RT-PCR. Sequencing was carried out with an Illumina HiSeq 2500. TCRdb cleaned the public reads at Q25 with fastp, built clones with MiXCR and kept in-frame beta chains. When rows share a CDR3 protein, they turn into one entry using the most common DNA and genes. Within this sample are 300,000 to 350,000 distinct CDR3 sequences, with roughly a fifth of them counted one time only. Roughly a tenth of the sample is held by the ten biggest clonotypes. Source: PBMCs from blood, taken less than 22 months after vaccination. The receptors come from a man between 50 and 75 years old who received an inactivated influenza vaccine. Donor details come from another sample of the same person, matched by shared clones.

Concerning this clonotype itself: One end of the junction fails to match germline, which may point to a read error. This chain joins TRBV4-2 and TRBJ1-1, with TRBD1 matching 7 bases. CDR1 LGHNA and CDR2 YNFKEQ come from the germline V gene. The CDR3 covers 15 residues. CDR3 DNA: TGTGCCAGCAGCCAACTCGGGACAGCGAACACTGAAGCCTTCTTT. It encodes CASSQLGTANTEAFF.

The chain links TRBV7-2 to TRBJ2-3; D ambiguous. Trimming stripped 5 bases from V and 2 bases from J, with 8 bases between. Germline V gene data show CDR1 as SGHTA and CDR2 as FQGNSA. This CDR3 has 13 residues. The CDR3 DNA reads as TGTGCCAGCAGCCCGGTTGCCACAGATACGCAGTATTTT. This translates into CASSPVATDTQYF.

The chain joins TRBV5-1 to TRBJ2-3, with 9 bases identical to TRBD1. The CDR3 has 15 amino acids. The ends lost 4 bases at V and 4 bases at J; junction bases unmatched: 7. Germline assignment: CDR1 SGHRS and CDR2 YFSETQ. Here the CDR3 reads CASSLGDRDSDTQYF. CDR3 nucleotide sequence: TGCGCCAGCAGCCTCGGGGACAGGGACTCAGATACGCAGTATTTT.

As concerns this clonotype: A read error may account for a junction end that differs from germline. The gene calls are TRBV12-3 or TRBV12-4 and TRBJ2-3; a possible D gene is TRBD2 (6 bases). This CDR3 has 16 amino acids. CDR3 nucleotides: TGTGCCAGCAGTTTTTCGGGGTTAACTAGCACAGATGCGCAGTATTTT. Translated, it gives CASSFSGLTSTDAQYF.

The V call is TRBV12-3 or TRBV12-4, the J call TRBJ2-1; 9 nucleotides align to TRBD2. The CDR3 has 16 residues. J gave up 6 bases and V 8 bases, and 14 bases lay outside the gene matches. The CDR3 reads CASGRSAGGRPNEQFF. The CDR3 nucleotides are TGTGCCAGCGGCAGGTCGGCGGGAGGGCGCCCCAATGAGCAGTTCTTC.

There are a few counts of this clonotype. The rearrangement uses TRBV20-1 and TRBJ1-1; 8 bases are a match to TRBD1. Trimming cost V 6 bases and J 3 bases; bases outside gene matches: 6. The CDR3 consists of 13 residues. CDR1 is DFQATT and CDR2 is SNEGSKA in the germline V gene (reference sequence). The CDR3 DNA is TGCAGTGCCTGGGCAGGGGGCTACACTGAAGCTTTCTTT. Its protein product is CSAWAGGYTEAFF.

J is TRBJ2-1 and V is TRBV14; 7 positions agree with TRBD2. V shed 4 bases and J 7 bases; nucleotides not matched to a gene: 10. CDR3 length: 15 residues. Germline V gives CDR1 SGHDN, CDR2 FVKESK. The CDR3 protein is CASSLRAGFVNEQFF. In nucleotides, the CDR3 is TGTGCCAGCAGCCTAAGAGCGGGATTCGTGAATGAGCAGTTCTTC.

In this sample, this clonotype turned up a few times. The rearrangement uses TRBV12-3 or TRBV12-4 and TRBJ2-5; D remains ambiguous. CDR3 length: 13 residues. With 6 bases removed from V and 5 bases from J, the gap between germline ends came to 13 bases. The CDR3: CASSQNARETQYF. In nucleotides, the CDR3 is TGTGCCAGCAGCCAAAACGCGAGGGAGACCCAGTACTTC.

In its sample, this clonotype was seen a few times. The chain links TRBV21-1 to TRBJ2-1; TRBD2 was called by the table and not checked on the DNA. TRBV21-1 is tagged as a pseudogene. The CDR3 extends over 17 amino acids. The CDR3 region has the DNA TGTGCCAGCAGCACCTATAAGCGGGACGCGACGTACAATGAGCAGTTCTTC. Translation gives CASSTYKRDATYNEQFF.

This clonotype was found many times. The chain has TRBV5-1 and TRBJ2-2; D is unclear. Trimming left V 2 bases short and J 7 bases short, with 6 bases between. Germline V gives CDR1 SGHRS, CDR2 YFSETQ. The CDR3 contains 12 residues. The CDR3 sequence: CASSFPGGELFF. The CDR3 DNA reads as TGCGCCAGCAGCTTCCCGGGCGGGGAGCTGTTTTTT.

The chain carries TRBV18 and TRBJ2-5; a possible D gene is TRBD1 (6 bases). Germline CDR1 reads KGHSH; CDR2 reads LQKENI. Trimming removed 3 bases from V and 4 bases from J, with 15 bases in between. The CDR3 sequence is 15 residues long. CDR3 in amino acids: CASSPMGAAGETQYF. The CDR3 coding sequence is TGTGCCAGCTCACCCATGGGGGCGGCAGGAGAGACCCAGTACTTC.